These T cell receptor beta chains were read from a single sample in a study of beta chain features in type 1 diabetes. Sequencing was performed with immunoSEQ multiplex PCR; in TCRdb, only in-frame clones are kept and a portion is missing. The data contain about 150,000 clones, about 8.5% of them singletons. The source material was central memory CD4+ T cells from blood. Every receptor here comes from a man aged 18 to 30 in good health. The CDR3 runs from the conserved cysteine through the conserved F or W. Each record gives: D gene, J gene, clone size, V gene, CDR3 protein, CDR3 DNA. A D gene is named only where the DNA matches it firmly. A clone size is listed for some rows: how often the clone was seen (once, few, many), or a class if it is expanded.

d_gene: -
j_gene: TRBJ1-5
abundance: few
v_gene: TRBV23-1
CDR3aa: CASSHLQEAPFFPDQPQHF
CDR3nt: TGCGCCAGCAGTCATCTGCAGGAGGCACCTTTTTTTCCAGATCAGCCCCAGCATTTT

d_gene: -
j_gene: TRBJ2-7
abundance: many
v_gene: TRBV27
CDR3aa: CASSFSGSPGIREQYF
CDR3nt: TGTGCCAGCAGTTTCTCGGGATCTCCGGGCATTCGGGAGCAGTACTTC

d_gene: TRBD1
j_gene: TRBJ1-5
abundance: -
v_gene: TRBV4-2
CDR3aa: CATGTDSNQPQHF
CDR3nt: TGTGCCACCGGGACAGATAGCAATCAGCCCCAGCATTTT

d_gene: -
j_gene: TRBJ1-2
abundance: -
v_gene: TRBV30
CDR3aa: CAWSASLQWGYTF
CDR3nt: TGTGCCTGGAGTGCCTCATTACAGTGGGGCTACACCTTC

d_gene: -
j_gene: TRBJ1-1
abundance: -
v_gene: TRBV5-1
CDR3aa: CASSSTENTEAFF
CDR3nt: TGCGCCAGCAGCTCGACAGAGAACACTGAAGCTTTCTTT

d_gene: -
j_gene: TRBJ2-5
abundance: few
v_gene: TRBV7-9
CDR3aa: CASSFFKTQETQYF
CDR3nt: TGTGCCAGCAGCTTTTTTAAGACACAAGAGACCCAGTACTTC

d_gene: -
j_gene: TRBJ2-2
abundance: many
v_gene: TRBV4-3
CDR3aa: CASSDAGVANTGELFF
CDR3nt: TGCGCCAGCAGCGACGCAGGGGTCGCGAACACCGGGGAGCTGTTTTTT

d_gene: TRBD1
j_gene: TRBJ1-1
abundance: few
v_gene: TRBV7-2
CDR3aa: CASGRGRNTEAFF
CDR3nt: TGTGCCAGCGGCAGGGGGCGGAACACTGAAGCTTTCTTT

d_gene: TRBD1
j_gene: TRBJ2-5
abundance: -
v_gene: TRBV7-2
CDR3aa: CASSNPGQGTAKTQYF
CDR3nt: TGTGCCAGCAGCAATCCGGGACAGGGGACGGCGAAGACCCAGTACTTC

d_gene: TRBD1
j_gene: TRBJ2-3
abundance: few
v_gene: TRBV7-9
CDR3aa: CASSVRQGVDTQYF
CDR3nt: TGTGCCAGCAGCGTCCGACAGGGTGTGGATACGCAGTATTTT

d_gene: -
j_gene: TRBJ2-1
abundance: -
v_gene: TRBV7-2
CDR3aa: CASSALSGVAGRYNEQFF
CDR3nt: -

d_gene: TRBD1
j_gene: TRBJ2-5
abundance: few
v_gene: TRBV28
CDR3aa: CASSRDSPQETQYF
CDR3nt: TGTGCCAGCTCACGGGACAGTCCCCAAGAGACCCAGTACTTC

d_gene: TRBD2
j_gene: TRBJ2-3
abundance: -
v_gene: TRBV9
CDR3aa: CASSALGLAGGDTQYF
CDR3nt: TGTGCCAGCAGCGCCCTTGGGTTAGCGGGGGGTGATACGCAGTATTTT

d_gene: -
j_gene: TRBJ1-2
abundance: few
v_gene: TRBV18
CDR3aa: CASSRQGRYGYTF
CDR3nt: TGTGCCAGCTCACGGCAGGGCCGCTATGGCTACACCTTC

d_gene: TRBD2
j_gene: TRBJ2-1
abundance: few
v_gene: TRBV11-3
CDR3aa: CASSFSGSDYNEQFF
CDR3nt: TGTGCCAGCAGCTTCAGCGGGAGCGATTACAATGAGCAGTTCTTC

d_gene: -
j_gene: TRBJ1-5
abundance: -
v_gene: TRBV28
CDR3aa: CASSQDKGLLPQHF
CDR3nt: TGTGCCAGCAGCCAAGACAAGGGGCTTCTGCCCCAGCATTTT

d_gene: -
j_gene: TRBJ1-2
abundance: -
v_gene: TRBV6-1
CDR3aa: CASSDEVNYGYTF
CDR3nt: TGTGCCAGCAGTGATGAGGTGAACTATGGCTACACCTTC

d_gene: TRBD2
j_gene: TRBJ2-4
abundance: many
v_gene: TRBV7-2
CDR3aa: CASSSGTSGIVLAKNIQYF
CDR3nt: TGTGCCAGCAGCTCTGGGACTAGCGGGATCGTTCTAGCCAAAAACATTCAGTACTTC

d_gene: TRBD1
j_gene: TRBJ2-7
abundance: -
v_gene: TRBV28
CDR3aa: CASSLLGQGAEQYF
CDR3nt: TGTGCCAGCAGTTTATTAGGACAGGGGGCCGAGCAGTACTTC

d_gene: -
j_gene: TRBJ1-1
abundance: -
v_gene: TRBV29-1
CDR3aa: CSVGRGLSDTEAFF
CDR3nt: TGCAGCGTAGGACGGGGGTTAAGCGACACTGAAGCTTTCTTT

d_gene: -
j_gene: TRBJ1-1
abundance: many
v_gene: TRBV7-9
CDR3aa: CASSSGQQNTEAFF
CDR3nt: TGTGCCAGCAGCTCAGGACAGCAAAACACTGAAGCTTTCTTT

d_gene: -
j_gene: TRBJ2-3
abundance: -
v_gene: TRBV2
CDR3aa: CASSEERGTDTQYF
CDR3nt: TGTGCCAGCAGTGAAGAAAGGGGAACAGATACGCAGTATTTT

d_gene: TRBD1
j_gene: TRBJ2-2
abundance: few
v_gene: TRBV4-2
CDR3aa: CASSRDRNTGELFF
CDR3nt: TGTGCCAGCAGCCGGGACAGGAACACCGGGGAGCTGTTTTTT

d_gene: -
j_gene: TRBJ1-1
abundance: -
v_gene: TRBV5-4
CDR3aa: CASSLGPGVMNTEAFF
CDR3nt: TGTGCCAGCAGCTTGGGCCCAGGGGTCATGAACACTGAAGCTTTCTTT

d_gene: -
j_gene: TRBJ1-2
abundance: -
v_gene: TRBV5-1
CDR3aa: CASSLDARRDDGYTF
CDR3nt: TGCGCCAGCAGCTTGGATGCTAGGAGGGACGACGGCTACACCTTC

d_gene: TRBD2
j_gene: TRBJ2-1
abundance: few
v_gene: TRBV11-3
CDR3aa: CASSLATSGRGGEQFF
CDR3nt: TGTGCCAGCAGCTTAGCAACTAGCGGGAGGGGGGGTGAGCAGTTCTTC

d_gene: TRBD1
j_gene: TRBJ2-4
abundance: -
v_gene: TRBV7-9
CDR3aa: CASSLTPQGGKNIQYF
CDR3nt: TGTGCCAGCAGCCTAACACCACAGGGGGGAAAAAACATTCAGTACTTC

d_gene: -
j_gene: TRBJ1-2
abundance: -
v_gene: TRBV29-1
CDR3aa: CSVEEVGRGGYTF
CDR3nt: TGCAGCGTTGAAGAGGTAGGCCGGGGAGGCTACACCTTC

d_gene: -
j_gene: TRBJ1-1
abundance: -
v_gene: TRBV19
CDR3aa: CASQGYTEAFF
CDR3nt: TGTGCCAGTCAGGGGTACACTGAAGCTTTCTTT

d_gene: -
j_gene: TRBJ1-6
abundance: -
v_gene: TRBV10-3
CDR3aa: CAISESKGFDNSPLHF
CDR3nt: TGTGCCATCAGTGAAAGTAAGGGGTTCGATAATTCACCCCTCCACTTT

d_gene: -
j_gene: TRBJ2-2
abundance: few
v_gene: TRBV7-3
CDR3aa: CASSLGQLNTGELFF
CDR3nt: TGTGCCAGCAGCTTAGGACAGCTAAACACCGGGGAGCTGTTTTTT

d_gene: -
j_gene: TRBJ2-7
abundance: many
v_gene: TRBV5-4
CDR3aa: CASSLAVGRNEQYF
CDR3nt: TGTGCCAGCAGCTTGGCCGTGGGGCGCAACGAGCAGTACTTC

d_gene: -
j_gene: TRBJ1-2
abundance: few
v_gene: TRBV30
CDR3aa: CAWSQGSYGYTF
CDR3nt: TGTGCCTGGAGTCAGGGGTCCTATGGCTACACCTTC

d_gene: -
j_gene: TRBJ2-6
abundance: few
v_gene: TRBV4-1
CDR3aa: CASSQVRQGGSGANVLTF
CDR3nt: TGCGCCAGCAGCCAAGTAAGGCAGGGGGGCTCTGGGGCCAACGTCCTGACTTTC

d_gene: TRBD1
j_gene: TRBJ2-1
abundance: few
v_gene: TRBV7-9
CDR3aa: CASSFNRGQGNEQFF
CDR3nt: TGTGCCAGCAGCTTTAACAGGGGGCAGGGGAATGAGCAGTTCTTC

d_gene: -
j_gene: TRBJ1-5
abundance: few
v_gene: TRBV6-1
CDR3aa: CASSEASGFGQRPQHF
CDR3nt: TGTGCCAGCAGTGAAGCGAGCGGTTTCGGTCAGCGGCCCCAGCATTTT

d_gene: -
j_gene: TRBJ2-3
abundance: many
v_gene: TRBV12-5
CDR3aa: CASAIQGGTDTQYF
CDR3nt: TGTGCTAGTGCCATACAGGGAGGGACAGATACGCAGTATTTT

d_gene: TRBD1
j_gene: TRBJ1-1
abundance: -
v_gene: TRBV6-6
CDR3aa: CASIVRGAWTEAFF
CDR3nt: TGTGCCAGCATCGTCAGGGGGGCTTGGACTGAAGCTTTCTTT

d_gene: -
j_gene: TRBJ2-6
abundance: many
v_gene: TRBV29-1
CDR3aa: CSVARLTGSGANVLTF
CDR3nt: TGCAGCGTTGCGAGGTTAACGGGCTCTGGGGCCAACGTCCTGACTTTC

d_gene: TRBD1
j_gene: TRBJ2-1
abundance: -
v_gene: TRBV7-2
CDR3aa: CASSPQGDSYNEQFF
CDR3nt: TGTGCCAGCAGCCCGCAGGGGGACTCCTACAATGAGCAGTTCTTC

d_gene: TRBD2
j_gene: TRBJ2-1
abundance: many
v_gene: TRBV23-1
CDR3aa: CASSPRMAGRDEQFF
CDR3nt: TGCGCCAGCAGTCCCCGGATGGCCGGGAGGGATGAGCAGTTCTTC

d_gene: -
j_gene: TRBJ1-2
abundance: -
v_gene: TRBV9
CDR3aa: CASSVGYGVGSGYTF
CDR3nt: TGTGCCAGCAGCGTAGGGTATGGGGTGGGGAGTGGCTACACCTTC